This TCR beta chain was identified in a study of PD-L1 blockade in urothelial cancer. In the study overall: Patients went on atezolizumab in about 2014, receiving 1,200 mg intravenously every 3 weeks. Each participant's history included 0 to 3 prior chemotherapy regimens.

The templates were synthetic TCR analogs, and they were spiked into each PCR. Profiling relied on immunoSEQ multiplex PCR, and the TCRdb table lists in-frame clones only, not all of them. The data contain under 3,000 clones, under 45% of them singletons. The CDR3 contains 13 residues. Germline CDR1 reads LGHNT; CDR2 reads FRNRAP. The starting material was tumor tissue, obtained before atezolizumab (anti-PD-L1) treatment. V gene TRBV12-5 combines with J gene TRBJ2-1; 9 nucleotides align to TRBD1. The clonotype originates from a man aged 60-69 years with urothelial cancer. CDR3 in amino acids: CASIRDRVHEQFF. Written as DNA, the CDR3 is TGTGCCAGCATCCGGGACAGGGTCCATGAGCAGTTCTTC.